This T cell receptor beta chain was documented in a study of T-cell reconstitution after alpha-beta-depleted transplantation in children (dated by TCRdb to the mid-2010s). Regarding the research as a whole: The study quantitatively tracked T-cell immune reconstitution after TCRalphabeta/CD19-depleted allogeneic hematopoietic cell transplantation in children using TCR repertoire profiling. Findings and caveats that apply to the study as a whole: Apparently early alphabetaT-cell count recovery about two months after transplant reportedly relied on only several hundred rapidly expanded clones derived from non-depleted graft cells. The high TCRbeta diversity at day 60 in some patients was ascribed to recipient T cells and intrathymic progenitors that had survived conditioning. Hyperexpanded clone frequencies declined over subsequent months; after one year, T-cell counts and TCRbeta diversity were mostly attributed to newly produced T cells.

Taken with the paper, the label for treatment or condition translates to: allogeneic hematopoietic cell transplantation with graft depleted of TCRalphabeta T cells and CD19 B cells. Transplant recipients were children who received TCRalphabeta/CD19-depleted allogeneic hematopoietic cell grafts. This clonotype was seen more than once but under ten times. The specificity of this receptor is unknown. No clone much larger than this one lies a single base away; base qualities are absent. To prepare the library, PCR was applied. The instrument given in TCRdb is Illumina HiSeq 2500. Molecular barcoding was employed in the preparation of TCR libraries, with unique molecular identifiers being used to normalize TCRbeta repertoire quantification. The public reads were run again by TCRdb, first through fastp at Q25 and then through MiXCR, and only productive beta chains were kept. When rows share a CDR3 protein, they turn into one entry using the most common DNA and genes. This sample is represented by about 540,000 distinct CDR3 sequences; more than 20% of them were singletons. Jointly, the top ten make up approximately 39% of the sample.

Measured from the cysteine to the phenylalanine, the CDR3 is 13 residues long. The read is trimmed to its CDR3 DNA, 39 bases read in frame from base 1. Looking up the germline V gene yields CDR1 SGHRS and CDR2 YFSETQ. V is shortened by 0 bases, J by 4 bases, and the region joining them spans 7 bases. The specimen comprised PBMCs, sampled before TCRalphabeta/CD19-depleted stem cell transplant. The clonotype was recovered from a boy under two years old with Wiskott-Aldrich syndrome, due to receive a stem cell transplant. The sequence is built from TRBV5-1 and TRBJ1-1; confidence is insufficient to name the D gene. The nucleotide sequence is TGCGCCAGCAGCTTGGAAGAGGGCACTGAAGCTTTCTTT. Translated, it reads CASSLEEGTEAFF.